This T cell receptor (beta chain) was captured by sequencing in a study of chemoradiotherapy in HPV16-positive cancers. General study findings and limits: Candidate HPV-specific clones and E7-related TCR motifs grew in tumor during treatment. HPV-responsive T-cell expansion during chemoradiotherapy was linked to improved recurrence-free survival in HPV16-positive patients.

Trimming removed 8 bases from V and 4 bases from J, with 15 bases in between. This CDR3 comprises 13 residues. The germline V gene has CDR1 MNHNY and CDR2 SVGAGI (reference sequence). Clones were read by immunoSEQ multiplex PCR, and TCRdb kept only the in-frame ones, dropping some. Found here are some 20,000 clones, more than 80% of them singletons; the top ten hold over 3.5%. A remark on this clone: Its target is unknown.

The genes are TRBV6-6 and TRBJ2-7; D could derive from TRBD1 or TRBD2 (5 bases each). The origin of this receptor is a human donor with HPV-associated anogenital cancer. The input for sequencing was blood, taken from a patient who underwent chemoradiotherapy. For the CDR3, the DNA is TGTGCCAGCGTCCCGGGACCGGGGTACGAGCAGTACTTC. Protein: CASVPGPGYEQYF.